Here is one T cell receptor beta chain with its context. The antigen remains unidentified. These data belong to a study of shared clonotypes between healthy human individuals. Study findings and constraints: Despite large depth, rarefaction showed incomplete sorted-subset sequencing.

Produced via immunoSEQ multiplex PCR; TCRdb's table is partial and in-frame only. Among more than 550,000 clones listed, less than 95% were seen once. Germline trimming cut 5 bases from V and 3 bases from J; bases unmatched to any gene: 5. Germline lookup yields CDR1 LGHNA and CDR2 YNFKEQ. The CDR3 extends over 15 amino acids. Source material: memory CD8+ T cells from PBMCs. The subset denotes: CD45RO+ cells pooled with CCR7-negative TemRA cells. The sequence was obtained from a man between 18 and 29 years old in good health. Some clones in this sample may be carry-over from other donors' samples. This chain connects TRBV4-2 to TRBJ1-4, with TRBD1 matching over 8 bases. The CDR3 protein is CASSTRTGPNEKLFF. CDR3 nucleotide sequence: TGTGCCAGCAGCACCCGGACAGGGCCTAATGAAAAACTGTTTTTT.